What follows are 5 T cell receptor beta chains derived from one specimen sequenced in a study of blood T cell repertoires in COVID-19. Sequencing was performed with immunoSEQ multiplex PCR; in TCRdb, only in-frame clones are kept and a portion is missing. Counted here are around 60,000 clones, about 77% occurring once; the ten biggest clones make up less than 25%. The sample consisted of peripheral blood. These receptors were obtained from a man older than 75 with active or convalescent COVID-19.

This chain links TRBV27 with TRBJ2-5; 14 bases are a match to TRBD2. With V trimmed by 6 bases and J by 4 bases, 13 bases remained unmatched. This CDR3 comprises 18 residues. The germline V gene has CDR1 MNHEY and CDR2 SMNVEV (reference sequence). CDR3 sequence: CASSRRGTSGRNGETQYF. The CDR3 coding sequence is TGTGCCAGCAGCCGAAGAGGGACTAGCGGGAGAAATGGAGAGACCCAGTACTTC.

V is TRBV2 and J is TRBJ2-2; D is unresolved. Trimming stripped 7 bases from V and 2 bases from J, with 11 bases between. The CDR3 has 14 residues. Germline V gene data show CDR1 as SNHLY and CDR2 as FYNNEI. The CDR3, as DNA: TGTGCCAGCACCCGCAGCGATAACACCGGGGAGCTGTTTTTT. Translating gives CASTRSDNTGELFF.

This rearrangement joins TRBV6-6 to TRBJ2-7, with D uncertain. The ends were cut back, 7 bases at V and 0 bases at J, with 10 bases in the middle. The CDR3 length is 13 residues. The germline V gene encodes CDR1 MNHNY and CDR2 SVGAGI (reference sequence). CDR3 bases: TGTGCCAGCACTTATGACAACTCCTACGAGCAGTACTTC. Translating it yields CASTYDNSYEQYF.

V usage is TRBV2 and J usage is TRBJ1-6; weak D call: TRBD1 (5 bases). Germline loops: CDR1 SNHLY, CDR2 FYNNEI. V was cut by 1 base and J by 9 bases, with 13 bases left in between. CDR3 length equals 15 residues. CDR3 coding DNA: TGTGCCAGCAGTGAAGTAGGTCAGGGAGGTTCACCCCTCCACTTT. This translates into CASSEVGQGGSPLHF.

This clone showed up many times. The rearrangement links TRBV18 to TRBJ1-1; 7 positions match TRBD1. This CDR3 is built from 16 residues. From germline, CDR1 is KGHSH and CDR2 LQKENI. Unmatched junction bases numbered 11, after V lost 6 bases and J lost 1 base. The CDR3 coding sequence is TGTGCCAGCTCGCGCCGGGACAGCGCCCCGAACACTGAAGCTTTCTTT. It codes for CASSRRDSAPNTEAFF.